These 9 T cell receptor beta chains originate from one sample sequenced in a study of early T cells in non-severe SARS-CoV-2 infection. Using its own MiXCR run on the 5' RACE reads, TCRdb lists one record per CDR3 protein. In the table there are roughly 80,000 distinct CDR3 sequences, roughly 16% of which are singletons. The sequenced material came from whole blood. The receptors shown here come from an adult who was a healthcare worker with PCR-confirmed SARS-CoV-2 infection or an uninfected control (not recorded which).

This clonotype was counted a few times. The chain employs TRBV28 and TRBJ2-7, with no clear D. This CDR3 contains 15 residues. V gave up 7 bases and J gave up 0 bases, with 16 bases separating them. The germline CDR1 and CDR2 sequences are MDHEN and SYDVKM. In DNA, the CDR3 is TGTGCCAGCATCACCCCGGTAGGAATCTCCTACGAGCAGTACTTC. Its translation is CASITPVGISYEQYF.

This clonotype was seen a few times. V and J are TRBV18 and TRBJ2-2, with no clear D. The V end was cut by 0 bases, the J end by 0 bases, with 8 bases between. CDR1 and CDR2 (germline): KGHSH, LQKENI. CDR3 length: 16 amino acids. The CDR3 sequence is CASSPPSRTNTGELFF. For the CDR3, the DNA is TGTGCCAGCTCACCACCTTCAAGAACGAACACCGGGGAGCTGTTTTTT.

The rearrangement uses TRBV30 and TRBJ2-5, with 7 bases aligning to TRBD1. CDR1 and CDR2 from the germline V gene are GTSNPN and SVGIG (reference sequence). V dropped 5 bases and J dropped 2; count of bases not matched to a gene: 2. This CDR3 spans 12 amino acids. CDR3 sequence (DNA): TGTGCCTGGGGGGGACAGCAAGAGACCCAGTACTTC. It yields the protein CAWGGQQETQYF.

The genes are TRBV28 and TRBJ1-2, with no clear D. The CDR3 has 13 residues. Germline CDR1 and CDR2: MDHEN and SYDVKM. Trimming removed 2 bases at V and 5 bases at J, with 9 bases between. The CDR3 DNA follows: TGTGCCAGCAGTTTAAGGGCAAAGTATGGCTACACCTTC. Translating gives CASSLRAKYGYTF.

The genes are TRBV11-2 and TRBJ2-4, with 9 bases matching TRBD2. Germline values: CDR1 SGHAT, CDR2 FQNNGV. The ends lost 5 bases at V and 5 bases at J; junction bases unmatched: 10. CDR3 length: 16 amino acids. CDR3 DNA: TGTGCCAGCAGCCTCCGACTAGCGGCGGGGGAAAACATTCAGTACTTC. Protein sequence: CASSLRLAAGENIQYF.

This clonotype was observed many times. V is TRBV28 and J is TRBJ1-2; D is possibly TRBD1 (5 bases). V was cut by 2 bases and J by 6 bases, with 13 bases left in between. The length of the CDR3 is 14 residues. Germline-derived CDR1 and CDR2 are MDHEN and SYDVKM. CDR3 DNA: TGTGCCAGCAGTTTACCCCAGGGTAGGAATGGCTACACCTTC. Translated: CASSLPQGRNGYTF.

This clonotype occurred a few times. The V gene is TRBV12-3 or TRBV12-4, the J gene TRBJ2-3; possibly TRBD1 or TRBD2 for D (5 bases each). V was clipped by 4 bases and J by 5 bases, with 19 bases between them. This CDR3 is 16 amino acids long. The CDR3 region has the DNA TGTGCCAGCAGTTCGCTAGGACGGGACGCGAGAGATACGCAGTATTTT. Translation gives CASSSLGRDARDTQYF.

This chain joins TRBV29-1 and TRBJ1-2; D is perhaps TRBD1 (5 bases). The CDR3 sequence is 10 residues long. CDR1 is SQVTM, CDR2 ANQGSEA, per germline. The CDR3 sequence: CGVDSAGYTF. CDR3 nucleotide sequence: TGCGGAGTTGACAGCGCCGGCTACACCTTC.

The chain combines TRBV10-2 with TRBJ1-1; TRBD1 agrees at 10 bases. Unmatched junction bases numbered 8, after V lost 6 bases and J lost 1 base. This CDR3 contains 16 residues. CDR1 WSHSY and CDR2 SAAADI come from the germline V gene. The CDR3 nucleotides read TGCGCCAGCAGGGAGCGGGACAGGGGACCGAACACTGAAGCTTTCTTT. It specifies CASRERDRGPNTEAFF.